One and the same sample provided the 20 T cell receptor beta chains below, sequenced in a study of OX40 agonist ivuxolimab in advanced cancers. Only in-frame clones appear in the TCRdb table, and some are missing; sequencing was by immunoSEQ multiplex PCR. The sample records around 79,000 clones, 65% to 90% being singletons. The sequences come from CD4+ or CD8+ T cells sorted from blood, collected in a trial of the OX40 agonist ivuxolimab. These receptors were taken from an adult with an advanced solid tumor such as melanoma, head and neck, liver or kidney cancer.

CDR3 DNA sequence: TGTGCCAGCAGCTTTGGTACAGGGGAGCGGGATGGCTACACCTTC. Its translation: CASSFGTGERDGYTF. The chain couples TRBV7-8 to TRBJ1-2; TRBD1 matches at 7 bases. CDR1 and CDR2 (germline): SGHVS, FQNEAQ. The CDR3 contains 15 residues. J was trimmed by 6 bases and V by 3 bases; bases with no gene match: 10.

The gene calls are TRBV7-2 and TRBJ1-4, with 10 bases matching TRBD1. Trimming removed 1 base from V and 8 bases from J; junction bases left unmatched: 4. The CDR3 is made up of 15 amino acids. Germline CDR1 reads SGHTA; CDR2 reads FQGNSA. The CDR3 protein is CASSLEGQGGEKLFF. The DNA of the CDR3 is TGTGCCAGCAGCTTAGAAGGACAGGGGGGAGAAAAACTGTTTTTT.

This clone was found a few times. In DNA form, the CDR3 reads TGTGCCAGCAGCTTGTGGGGGCTGGCCTACAATGAGCAGTTCTTC. Its translation: CASSLWGLAYNEQFF. The rearrangement uses TRBV5-4 and TRBJ2-1; a weak D match, TRBD1 (6 bases). Trimming took off 1 base at V and 2 bases at J, with 10 bases between the two ends. Germline values: CDR1 SGHNT, CDR2 YYREEE (reference sequence). This CDR3 contains 15 residues.

This clone was found a few times. The CDR3 sequence: CASSLGGVSPLHF. CDR3 DNA: TGTGCCAGCAGCTTAGGGGGCGTTTCACCCCTCCACTTT. The chain couples TRBV11-2 to TRBJ1-6, with D perhaps matching TRBD1 (5 bases). Germline loops: CDR1 SGHAT, CDR2 FQNNGV. V dropped 1 base and J dropped 9 bases, with 7 bases sitting between them. The CDR3 consists of 13 residues.

This clone occurred once. This chain connects TRBV29-1 to TRBJ1-4, with D perhaps matching TRBD1 (5 bases). This CDR3 comprises 12 residues. Looked up from germline, CDR1 is SQVTM and CDR2 is ANQGSEA. V was pared by 7 bases and J by 3 bases, with 9 bases between. The CDR3 DNA reads as TGCAGCGGACGAGGGGCTAATGAAAAACTGTTTTTT. Its protein product is CSGRGANEKLFF.

The gene calls are TRBV10-3 and TRBJ2-1; 11 positions agree with TRBD2. The CDR3 is made up of 14 amino acids. The trim removed 6 bases at V and 8 bases at J, leaving 6 bases unmatched. Germline V CDR1 and CDR2: ENHRY, SYGVKD. CDR3: CAIRGSGGADEQFF. The CDR3 DNA is TGTGCCATCAGGGGTAGCGGGGGGGCCGATGAGCAGTTCTTC.

This clone was found once. V is TRBV7-7 and J is TRBJ2-3, with D possibly being TRBD2 (6 bases). V dropped 1 base and J dropped 4 bases, with 9 bases sitting between them. CDR3 length equals 14 residues. Germline V lookup: CDR1 SSHAT, CDR2 FNYEAQ (reference sequence). The CDR3 nucleotides are TGTGCCAGCAGCTTAGGGTCGGGGGCAGATACGCAGTATTTT. This sequence encodes CASSLGSGADTQYF.

V is TRBV4-3 and J is TRBJ2-2, with D possibly being TRBD1 (5 bases). Trimming removed 5 bases at V and 6 bases at J, with 22 bases between. CDR3 length equals 17 residues. Looked up from germline, CDR1 is LGHNA and CDR2 is YSLEER. CDR3: CASSFKGPRVSPGELFF. DNA of the CDR3: TGCGCCAGCAGCTTCAAAGGCCCCAGGGTCTCTCCCGGGGAGCTGTTTTTT.

This chain uses TRBV9 with TRBJ2-5; D is unclear. Germline V CDR1 and CDR2: SGDLS, YYNGEE. CDR3 length: 14 residues. V lost 4 bases to trimming and J lost 6 bases, with 16 bases between them. This chain's CDR3 is CASSPTWAGQTQYF. The DNA of the CDR3 is TGTGCCAGCAGCCCGACGTGGGCCGGACAGACCCAGTACTTC.

The chain carries TRBV25-1 and TRBJ2-5; 7 bases match TRBD1. This CDR3 is 15 amino acids long. V lost 4 bases to trimming and J lost 4 bases; unmatched junction nucleotides: 9. Looked up from germline, CDR1 is MGHDK and CDR2 is SYGVNS. CDR3 region: CASSGLRQGPETQYF. As DNA, the CDR3 is TGTGCCAGCAGTGGCCTTAGACAGGGCCCAGAGACCCAGTACTTC.

The chain links TRBV7-6 to TRBJ1-3; the D gene is possibly TRBD1 (5 bases). The V gene's germline CDR1 is SGHVS and CDR2 FNYEAQ. V was clipped by 7 bases and J by 0 bases, with 13 bases between them. This CDR3 spans 15 amino acids. Here the CDR3 reads CASTSGTASGNTIYF. The CDR3 region has the DNA TGTGCCAGCACCAGCGGGACGGCCTCTGGAAACACCATATATTTT.

The chain employs TRBV7-3 and TRBJ2-1; 7 positions agree with TRBD2. Germline CDR1 SGHTA, CDR2 FQGTGA. V shed 4 bases, J shed 6 bases, and the junction held 6 bases outside the gene matches. The CDR3 consists of 14 residues. DNA for the CDR3: TGTGCCAGCAGCTGGACCCCGGGGGGCAATGAGCAGTTCTTC. Translation gives CASSWTPGGNEQFF.

A word on this clone: Other nucleotide sequences from this sample produce the same CDR3. This chain connects TRBV6-5 to TRBJ2-2; D gene uncertain. V was trimmed by 0 bases and J by 8 bases, leaving 7 bases between them. The CDR3 extends over 13 amino acids. The germline CDR1 and CDR2 sequences are MNHEY and SVGAGI. CDR3 residues: CASSYSRRGELFF. Here the CDR3 DNA reads TGTGCCAGCAGTTACTCAAGAAGAGGGGAGCTGTTTTTT.

The rearrangement joins TRBV4-2 to TRBJ1-1; possibly TRBD1 for D (5 bases). Germline CDR1 reads LGHNA; CDR2 reads YNFKEQ. V was pared by 1 base and J by 1 base, with 22 bases between. This CDR3 has 19 amino acids. The CDR3 region has the DNA TGTGCCAGCAGCCAAGGCCGAGGAGGGAGGGGAGGTGGGAACACTGAAGCTTTCTTT. Protein product: CASSQGRGGRGGGNTEAFF.

The chain recombines TRBV11-2 with TRBJ1-4; the D gene is possibly TRBD1 (6 bases). The CDR3 covers 16 residues. Germline-derived CDR1 and CDR2 are SGHAT and FQNNGV. Deletions cut 6 bases from V and 2 bases from J, with 16 bases between. CDR3 sequence reads: CASSQFPQGTNEKLFF. CDR3 bases: TGTGCCAGCAGTCAATTCCCCCAGGGGACTAATGAAAAACTGTTTTTT.

V gene TRBV4-3 combines with J gene TRBJ2-3; tentatively, D is TRBD2 (5 bases). Trimming took off 2 bases at V and 6 bases at J, with 15 bases between the two ends. Germline V lookup: CDR1 LGHNA, CDR2 YSLEER. The CDR3 sequence is 15 residues long. The CDR3 DNA follows: TGCGCCAGCAGCCAATCGGTAACTAGTTTCGATACGCAGTATTTT. It translates to CASSQSVTSFDTQYF.

The chain uses TRBV2 and TRBJ2-2, with D tentatively TRBD1 (5 bases). This CDR3 comprises 14 residues. Trimming removed 8 bases from V and 3 bases from J, with 13 bases in between. Looked up from germline, CDR1 is SNHLY and CDR2 is FYNNEI. This CDR3 reads CASSQGSHTGELFF. The DNA for the CDR3 is TGTGCCAGCTCGCAGGGTTCTCACACCGGGGAGCTGTTTTTT.

J is TRBJ1-1 and V is TRBV7-3; D is uncertain. Germline CDR1 is SGHTA and CDR2 is FQGTGA. The CDR3 totals 15 residues. The germline V and J ends were trimmed by 2 bases and 4 bases, with 14 bases remaining between them. The CDR3 nucleotides are TGTGCCAGCAGCTTAGGTGGCCCCGCAGGCACTGAAGCTTTCTTT. Protein sequence: CASSLGGPAGTEAFF.

The J gene is TRBJ2-5, the V gene TRBV6-1; no firm D call. Trimming left V 3 bases short and J 5 bases short, with 13 bases between. The CDR3 spans 14 residues. Per the germline V gene, CDR1 is MNHNS and CDR2 is SASEGT. Here the CDR3 DNA reads TGTGCCAGCAGTGAGTCATGGCCCCCGGAGACCCAGTACTTC. Protein product: CASSESWPPETQYF.

This chain links TRBV5-1 with TRBJ1-2; the D is unclear. This CDR3 contains 11 residues. Trimming removed 4 bases at V and 9 bases at J, with 10 bases between. CDR1 and CDR2 (germline): SGHRS, YFSETQ. The CDR3 spells CASSLLGSYTF. CDR3 coding DNA: TGCGCCAGCAGCCTACTGGGGAGCTACACCTTC.